This TCR beta chain was retrieved from a study of CD8 T cells in Susac syndrome (dated by TCRdb to between 2018 and 2020). The study in broad terms: The study used repertoire sequencing to test whether antigen drove CD8+ T cell activation and differentiation in Susac syndrome.

Comments on this clonotype: No antigen is known for it. It has no much larger one-base neighbor in the sample; base qualities were not kept.

RNA was extracted using the RNeasy kit, and roughly 0.5 to 1 ug of the RNA was reverse transcribed with random hexamers. The immunoSEQ multiplex PCR assay, covering 54 Vbeta and 13 Jbeta segments, was used to amplify TCR beta CDR3 regions. PCR amplification bias was corrected using a synthetic template baseline for primer optimization and computational correction. The paper's data handling went like this. Reads were assigned to V, D and J genes according to IMGT and analyzed in immunoSEQ Analyzer, with only productive sequences retained. Clonality was calculated as one minus the Shannon entropy normalized by log2 of the number of productive unique sequences. For each patient and control, public and private clones were evaluated among the 100 most prevalent clones. A clone was defined as Susac-specific if it was absent from the healthy and MS cohorts, from roughly 990 published viral clones and from other ImmuneACCESS disease sequences. In-frame beta chains were kept once TCRdb had trimmed the public reads at Q25 with fastp and called clones with MiXCR. Rows matching on CDR3 protein sequence are summarized as one entry with the most common DNA and genes. None of the V and J calls come from the authors' own analysis; TCRdb made them. This sample is represented by roughly 190,000 distinct CDR3 sequences; roughly 95% of them were singletons. The top ten clones comprise around 0.11% of the sample.

Points the paper makes about the study in general: The study acknowledged that relatively few individuals were included in the TCR sequencing and HLA analysis.

High-throughput TCR beta sequencing profiled peripheral blood CD8+ and CD4+ T cells from healthy donors, Susac syndrome patients and multiple sclerosis patients. Healthy donors were age- and sex-matched controls. Bulk CD8+ and CD4+ T cells were purified magnetically by negative isolation, whereas CD8+ TEMRA cells were enriched by FACS. Blood was collected in EDTA tubes and processed within 24 hours, with PBMCs isolated through density gradient centrifugation. PBMCs destined for TCR sequencing were cryopreserved in liquid nitrogen and later thawed in a 37 °C water bath. A purity of at least 90% was achieved for sorted or isolated CD4+, CD8+ and CD8+ TEMRA cells. The sample consisted of CD4+ T cells from PBMCs. The sequence derives from a human donor in good health.

The sequence in DNA is TGTGCCAGCAGCTTGTCGATTGGACTAGCGGGAGGGCCGCGAGAGACCCAGTACTTC. Translated, it gives CASSLSIGLAGGPRETQYF. The V gene is TRBV5-4 and the J gene is TRBJ2-5, and TRBD2 matches 15 of the central bases. At the junction V is shortened by 1 base and J by 4 bases; bases outside the gene matches: 11. Taken from the germline V gene (reference sequence), the CDR1 and CDR2 loops are SGHNT and YYREEE. From its cysteine to its phenylalanine, the CDR3 spans 19 amino acids. Solely the CDR3 DNA is kept, with 57 bases framed from the first base.